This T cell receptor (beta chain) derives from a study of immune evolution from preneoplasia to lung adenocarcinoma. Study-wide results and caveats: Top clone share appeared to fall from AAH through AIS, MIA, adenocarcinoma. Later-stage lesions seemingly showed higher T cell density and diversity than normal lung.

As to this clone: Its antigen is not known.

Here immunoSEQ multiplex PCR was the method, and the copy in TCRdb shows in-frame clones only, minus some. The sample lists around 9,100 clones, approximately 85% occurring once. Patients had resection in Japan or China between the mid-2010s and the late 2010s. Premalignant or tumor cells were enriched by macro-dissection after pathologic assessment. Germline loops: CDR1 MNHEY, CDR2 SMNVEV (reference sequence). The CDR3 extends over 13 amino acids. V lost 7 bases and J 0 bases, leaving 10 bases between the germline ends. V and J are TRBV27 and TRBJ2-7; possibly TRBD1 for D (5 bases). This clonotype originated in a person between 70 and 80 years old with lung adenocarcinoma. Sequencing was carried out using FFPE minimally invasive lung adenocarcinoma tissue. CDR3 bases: TGTGCCAGCATGGGTGGGGCCTCCTACGAGCAGTACTTC. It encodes CASMGGASYEQYF.